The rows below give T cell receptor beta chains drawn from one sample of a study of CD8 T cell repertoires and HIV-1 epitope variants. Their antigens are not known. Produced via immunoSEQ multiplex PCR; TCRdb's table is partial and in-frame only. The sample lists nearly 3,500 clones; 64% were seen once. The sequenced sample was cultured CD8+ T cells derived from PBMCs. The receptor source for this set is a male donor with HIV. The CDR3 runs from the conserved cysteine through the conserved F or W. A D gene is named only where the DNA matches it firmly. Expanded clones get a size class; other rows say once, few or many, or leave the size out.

TGTGCCACCAGCAAGTCCTTGCCGCTCTATGGCTACACCTTC | CATSKSLPLYGYTF | TRBJ1-2 | - | TRBV15 | few
TGTGCCAGCAGCATGGGATCGTACAATGAGCAGTTCTTC | CASSMGSYNEQFF | TRBJ2-1 | - | TRBV5-6 | -
TGCGCCAGCAGCCCAGCGGGCAGGGTCACAGATACGCAGTATTTT | CASSPAGRVTDTQYF | TRBJ2-3 | - | TRBV5-1 | -
TGTGCCAGCTCACCAGAAGGGGGCCTCTATGGCTACACCTTC | CASSPEGGLYGYTF | TRBJ1-2 | TRBD1 | TRBV18 | few
TGTGCCAGCAGCCCTGAACCCTCTGGAAACACCATATATTTT | CASSPEPSGNTIYF | TRBJ1-3 | - | TRBV5-6 | -
TGTGCCAGCAGCGGGACAGGGAATTCACCCCTCCACTTT | CASSGTGNSPLHF | TRBJ1-6 | TRBD1 | TRBV6-5 | few
TGTGCCCCTACAGGGGGGTCCTTCTATGGCTACACCTTC | CAPTGGSFYGYTF | TRBJ1-2 | TRBD1 | TRBV30 | -
TGCGCCAGCAGCCAAGTGGGGTCCGGGGAGACCCAGTACTTC | CASSQVGSGETQYF | TRBJ2-5 | - | TRBV4-1 | few
TGTGCCAGCAGCAGTATTCGGGACGGCACAGATACGCAGTATTTT | CASSSIRDGTDTQYF | TRBJ2-3 | - | TRBV7-9 | -
TGTGCCTGGAGTACCGGGACAGGGGCGAACGAGCAGTACTTC | CAWSTGTGANEQYF | TRBJ2-7 | TRBD1 | TRBV30 | -
TGTGCCAGCAACCGACAGGGTTGGGATGAAAAACTGTTTTTT | CASNRQGWDEKLFF | TRBJ1-4 | TRBD1 | TRBV28 | -
TGTGCCAGTAGCCATACAATAACGAGAGATAGTTGGGCTGGCTACACCTTC | CASSHTITRDSWAGYTF | TRBJ1-2 | - | TRBV19 | once
TGCAGCGTTGGGGGGGGGCTAGCGGAGCCCCCGCTGGAATACGAGCAGTACTTC | CSVGGGLAEPPLEYEQYF | TRBJ2-7 | - | TRBV29-1 | -
TGTGCCAGCAGCGTAGCTGGGGGGAACACTGAAGCTTTCTTT | CASSVAGGNTEAFF | TRBJ1-1 | - | TRBV9 | few
TGTGCCAGCAGCGAGACCCCGTCTGGAAACACCATATATTTT | CASSETPSGNTIYF | TRBJ1-3 | - | TRBV5-6 | few
TGTGCCAGCAATAGGGGGTTAGACACCGGGGAGCTGTTTTTT | CASNRGLDTGELFF | TRBJ2-2 | - | TRBV6-5 | -
TGTGCCACCAGTCGTGAACAGGGTGCCCCCTACGAGCAGTACTTC | CATSREQGAPYEQYF | TRBJ2-7 | - | TRBV15 | -
TGTGCCAGTAGTATGACTAGCGGGCCAGATACGCAGTATTTT | CASSMTSGPDTQYF | TRBJ2-3 | TRBD2 | TRBV19 | once
TGTGCCAGCAGCGTAGGGAAGAATGAGCAGTTCTTC | CASSVGKNEQFF | TRBJ2-1 | - | TRBV9 | -
TGTGCCAGCAGCTTGCCGGGGGAGACAGATACGCAGTATTTT | CASSLPGETDTQYF | TRBJ2-3 | - | TRBV5-5 | -
TGTGCCAGTAGTATTGGACAGACAGCCTACGAGCAGTACTTC | CASSIGQTAYEQYF | TRBJ2-7 | - | TRBV19 | -
TGTGCCAGCAGCTTGGAAGGTGGCAGGGGTAATGGCTACACCTTC | CASSLEGGRGNGYTF | TRBJ1-2 | - | TRBV5-4 | -
TGTGCCAGCAGCTCAGACGGGAGGACTGAAGCTTTCTTT | CASSSDGRTEAFF | TRBJ1-1 | - | TRBV9 | once
TGTGCCAGCAGTGCGACAGGGGCCCCCTACGAGCAGTACTTC | CASSATGAPYEQYF | TRBJ2-7 | TRBD1 | TRBV28 | -
TGTGCCAGCGGCCCTAGGGGGGAGGGCTACGAGCAGTACTTC | CASGPRGEGYEQYF | TRBJ2-7 | - | TRBV27 | once
TGTGCCAGCAGCTTGGAGCTCTTCTACAATGAGCAGTTCTTC | CASSLELFYNEQFF | TRBJ2-1 | - | TRBV5-6 | -
TGTGCCAGCAGCTTGTTACAGATGAACACTGAAGCTTTCTTT | CASSLLQMNTEAFF | TRBJ1-1 | - | TRBV5-4 | -
TGTGCCAGCAGTTTATCCTATGGGCAGGGGCAATACGAGCAGTACTTC | CASSLSYGQGQYEQYF | TRBJ2-7 | - | TRBV28 | -
TGTGCCAGCAGTTTAGGGCTCGGCGGGAGGTACGAGCAGTACTTC | CASSLGLGGRYEQYF | TRBJ2-7 | TRBD2 | TRBV27 | -
TGTGCCAGTAGTCCCGGGGGGCGCGCTTCGACCTACGAGCAGTACTTC | CASSPGGRASTYEQYF | TRBJ2-7 | - | TRBV19 | -
TGTGCCAGCAGTTACTCCGACAGGGGGGACTACGAGCAGTACTTC | CASSYSDRGDYEQYF | TRBJ2-7 | TRBD1 | TRBV6-5 | -
TGTGCCAGCAGCCAACCCTTCACCAGGGGCAGATCCCTGGATGAGCAGTTCTTC | CASSQPFTRGRSLDEQFF | TRBJ2-1 | - | TRBV4-2 | -
TGTGCCAGCAGCCCCCGGGGTGGGAGGAGGGACGGCAATGAGCAGTTCTTC | CASSPRGGRRDGNEQFF | TRBJ2-1 | - | TRBV9 | -
TGTGCCAGCAATTCGGACGCCTGGCCCTATAGCAATCAGCCCCAGCATTTT | CASNSDAWPYSNQPQHF | TRBJ1-5 | - | TRBV28 | few
TGTGCCAGTAGCCTCGGACAGGGGGTATCCTACGAGCAGTACTTC | CASSLGQGVSYEQYF | TRBJ2-7 | TRBD1 | TRBV19 | -
TGTGCCAGTAGTATAGGTGGGGGTAGAGAGACCCAGTACTTC | CASSIGGGRETQYF | TRBJ2-5 | - | TRBV19 | -
TGTGCCAGTAGTATACGGGGGGGGAACACAGATACGCAGTATTTT | CASSIRGGNTDTQYF | TRBJ2-3 | TRBD2 | TRBV19 | -
TGTGCCACCAGCGGCGACGGCTACGAGCAGTACTTC | CATSGDGYEQYF | TRBJ2-7 | - | TRBV15 | once
TGTGCCAGCAGTTTTCCAGGGGAGGAAATGGCAACTAATGAAAAACTGTTTTTT | CASSFPGEEMATNEKLFF | TRBJ1-4 | - | TRBV2 | -
TGTGCCAGCAGCCAAGGGACGCCTAGCACAGATACGCAGTATTTT | CASSQGTPSTDTQYF | TRBJ2-3 | - | TRBV14 | -
TGTGCCAGTAGTATACCCTCGGGGTTCTCTCAGCCCCAGCATTTT | CASSIPSGFSQPQHF | TRBJ1-5 | - | TRBV19 | once
TGTGCCAGCAGTTTTGACGGATCTAATGAAAAACTGTTTTTT | CASSFDGSNEKLFF | TRBJ1-4 | - | TRBV27 | -
TGTGCCAGCAGCTTAGAGTCAGGGGGCAACTATGGCTACACCTTC | CASSLESGGNYGYTF | TRBJ1-2 | TRBD1 | TRBV7-9 | -
TGTGCCAGCAGCGACTCAGAAGAAGCTTTCTTT | CASSDSEEAFF | TRBJ1-1 | - | TRBV5-6 | once
TGTGCCAGCACCTTAGGGGGGCCCTCCAATGAGCAGTTCTTC | CASTLGGPSNEQFF | TRBJ2-1 | - | TRBV7-2 | -
TGCAGCGTTGAGCTTTTACTAGCATCGTGGGGGAATGAGCAGTTCTTC | CSVELLLASWGNEQFF | TRBJ2-1 | - | TRBV29-1 | -
TGTGCCAGCCGGGGTGCTTCTAACTATGGCTACACCTTC | CASRGASNYGYTF | TRBJ1-2 | - | TRBV27 | once
TGTGCCAGCAGCCTTCCGACTAGCGGCACAGATACGCAGTATTTT | CASSLPTSGTDTQYF | TRBJ2-3 | TRBD2 | TRBV5-4 | -
TGTGCCAGCAGCTTGTCCCACGAGCAGTACTTC | CASSLSHEQYF | TRBJ2-7 | - | TRBV5-8 | once
TGTGCCAGCAGCAATAGCGGGATGAACGATGAGCAGTTCTTC | CASSNSGMNDEQFF | TRBJ2-1 | TRBD2 | TRBV2 | medium-sized
TGCAGCGTTGTTCGCCCGTCCTACAATGAGCAGTTCTTC | CSVVRPSYNEQFF | TRBJ2-1 | - | TRBV29-1 | -